These 8 T cell receptor beta chains originate from one sample sequenced in a study of a mutant IDH1 vaccine in newly diagnosed glioma. The protocol was immunoSEQ multiplex PCR, while the TCRdb copy is restricted to in-frame clones and leaves out a portion. The data hold 55,000 or so clones, with 75% to 85% observed a single time. The time point: week 23, last vaccination. Doses of 300 ug of mutant IDH1 20-mer peptide were given with topical imiquimod. For these receptors, no antigen is known. The sequencing here drew on PBMCs, taken from a glioma patient whose treatment included an IDH1 peptide vaccine. These receptors were collected from a man in his forties with glioma.

The V call is TRBV15, the J call TRBJ1-2; D is ambiguous. Germline-derived CDR1 and CDR2 are LNHNV and YYDKDF (reference sequence). Trimming took off 0 bases at V and 8 bases at J, with 16 bases between the two ends. The CDR3 covers 15 residues. CDR3 region: CATSREITGGEGYTF. The CDR3 nucleotides are TGTGCCACCAGCAGAGAAATAACGGGTGGGGAAGGCTACACCTTC.

CDR3 amino acids: CASSSRLGVYEQYF. The DNA of the CDR3 is TGTGCCAGCAGCTCTAGACTAGGAGTGTACGAGCAGTACTTC. V usage is TRBV7-2 and J usage is TRBJ2-7, with D possibly being TRBD2 (6 bases). CDR3 length: 14 amino acids. Trimming left V 4 bases short and J 4 bases short, with 14 bases between. Germline CDR1 SGHTA, CDR2 FQGNSA.

The gene calls are TRBV25-1 and TRBJ1-5; 7 nucleotides match TRBD1. With V trimmed by 7 bases and J by 6 bases, 9 bases remained unmatched. The germline V gene has CDR1 MGHDK and CDR2 SYGVNS. The CDR3 runs 14 residues. The CDR3 sequence: CASKKTGEGQPQHF. DNA of the CDR3: TGTGCCAGCAAAAAAACAGGGGAGGGTCAGCCCCAGCATTTT. The variable domain in full, completed from reference TRBV25-1 and TRBJ1-5, reads EADIYQTPRYLVIGTGKKITLECSQTMGHDKMYWYQQDPGMELHLIHYSYGVNSTEKGDLSSESTVSRIRTEHFPLTLESARPSHTSQYLCASKKTGEGQPQHFGDGTRLSIL.

This chain connects TRBV19 to TRBJ2-7; 9 positions match TRBD1. V shed 3 bases, J shed 2 bases, and the junction held 5 bases outside the gene matches. The CDR3 consists of 15 residues. Germline V gives CDR1 LNHDA, CDR2 SQIVND (reference sequence). The CDR3 coding sequence is TGTGCCAGTAGTATCTCGGACAGGGGCCCCTACGAGCAGTACTTC. Its translation: CASSISDRGPYEQYF.

The table lists this clone with a few counts. The CDR3 sequence: CASSFGGALNTEAFF. The CDR3 nucleotides read TGTGCCAGCAGCTTTGGTGGAGCTTTGAACACTGAAGCTTTCTTT. V is TRBV7-2 and J is TRBJ1-1, with D unclear. CDR3 length: 15 residues. Germline-derived CDR1 and CDR2 are SGHTA and FQGNSA. The V gene lost 3 bases and the J gene lost 0 bases, with 11 bases spanning the gap.

The chain recombines TRBV18 with TRBJ2-4, with 8 positions matching TRBD1. Germline trimming cut 6 bases from V and 14 bases from J; bases unmatched to any gene: 15. Germline values: CDR1 KGHSH, CDR2 LQKENI. This CDR3 region has 14 residues. The CDR3 is CASSPGTGDRSEYF. CDR3 nucleotides: TGTGCCAGCTCGCCTGGGACAGGAGATCGGTCGGAGTACTTC.

The J gene is TRBJ2-1, the V gene TRBV7-6; perhaps TRBD2 as D (5 bases). CDR3 length: 12 residues. The V gene's germline CDR1 is SGHVS and CDR2 FNYEAQ. Trimming stripped 2 bases from V and 8 bases from J, with 7 bases between. DNA of the CDR3: TGTGCCAGCAGCTTAAATAGCGATGAGCAGTTCTTC. This sequence encodes CASSLNSDEQFF.

The J gene is TRBJ2-1, the V gene TRBV29-1; D gene ambiguous. Per the germline V gene, CDR1 is SQVTM and CDR2 is ANQGSEA. V lost 3 bases and J lost 2, with 11 bases in between. The CDR3 sequence is 14 residues long. CDR3 in amino acids: CSVESDEAYNEQFF. DNA for the CDR3: TGCAGCGTTGAGTCTGATGAAGCCTACAATGAGCAGTTCTTC.